The clone carrying this T cell receptor (beta chain) came up many times. The data belong to a study of blood T cell repertoires in COVID-19. Germline CDR1 reads LGHDT; CDR2 reads YNNKEL (reference sequence). V gave up 2 bases and J gave up 7 bases; unmatched junction bases: 4. The CDR3 sequence is 14 residues long. Data came from immunoSEQ multiplex PCR; TCRdb stores just in-frame clones and leaves some out. The top ten hold approximately 12% of the sample, which has 60,000 to 75,000 clones, around 80% seen once. Sequencing was carried out using peripheral blood. This TCR was sampled from a human donor in a cohort sampled during active COVID-19. The rearrangement uses TRBV3-1 (or the pseudogene TRBV3-2) and TRBJ1-5; 8 positions match TRBD1. CDR3 DNA: TGTGCCAGCAGCCAACAAACAGGGGGACAGCCCCAGCATTTT. Protein: CASSQQTGGQPQHF.